This T cell receptor beta chain was captured in a study of cytomegalovirus exposure and HLA in healthy donors. Study results and caveats: Sequencing depth roughly uniform across donors was assumed in presence/absence analyses.

This PCR relied on a set of 60 Vbeta primers and 13 Jbeta primers. TCRdb keeps only in-frame clones here, not all; method: immunoSEQ multiplex PCR. Of roughly 180,000 clones listed, 75% to 85% are singletons. Of note for this clone: What it binds is not known.

The receptor was isolated from a man in his late teens or twenties in good health and CMV-seronegative. Sequences were obtained from PBMCs.

CDR3 sequence reads: CAWSVERTSGEQFF. The CDR3 bases are TGTGCCTGGAGTGTAGAACGGACTAGCGGGGAGCAGTTCTTC. The chain uses TRBV30 and TRBJ2-1, with 11 nucleotides matching TRBD2. Germline CDR1 and CDR2: GTSNPN and SVGIG (reference sequence). CDR3 length: 14 amino acids. The trim removed 0 bases at V and 10 bases at J, leaving 5 bases unmatched.